Below, 25 T cell receptor beta chains from the same sample are listed, as sequenced in a study of blood T cell repertoires in COVID-19. The table came from immunoSEQ multiplex PCR; TCRdb's copy has only in-frame clones and leaves some out. The sample lists about 180,000 clones; 80% to 90% were seen once. The sample consisted of peripheral blood. The receptors shown here come from a man aged 45-65 years with active or convalescent COVID-19.

The gene calls are TRBV7-2 and TRBJ2-3; no clear D. With 2 bases removed from V and 2 bases from J, the gap between germline ends came to 8 bases. This CDR3 has 14 residues. The germline V gene encodes CDR1 SGHTA and CDR2 FQGNSA. The CDR3 coding sequence is TGTGCCAGCAGCTTACACTTAGTCACAGATACGCAGTATTTT. It yields the protein CASSLHLVTDTQYF.

The J gene is TRBJ2-3, the V gene TRBV5-1; TRBD2 agrees at 8 bases. With V trimmed by 1 base and J by 4 bases, 5 bases remained unmatched. CDR3 length: 15 residues. In germline, CDR1 is SGHRS, CDR2 YFSETQ. CDR3 sequence: CASSLTGGPPDTQYF. DNA for the CDR3: TGCGCCAGCAGCTTGACGGGAGGGCCCCCAGATACGCAGTATTTT.

The genes are TRBV30 and TRBJ2-2; TRBD2 matches at 8 bases. Germline CDR1 is GTSNPN and CDR2 is SVGIG (reference sequence). CDR3 length: 16 amino acids. The V segment lost 5 bases and the J segment 1 base; nucleotides outside the gene matches: 9. The CDR3 DNA is TGTGCCTGGGGGTATGGGCTAGCGGGGAACACCGGGGAGCTGTTTTTT. This encodes CAWGYGLAGNTGELFF.

This rearrangement joins TRBV29-1 to TRBJ2-7; perhaps TRBD2 as D (5 bases). The CDR3 runs 13 residues. V was clipped by 5 bases and J by 0 bases, with 11 bases between them. CDR1 is SQVTM, CDR2 ANQGSEA, per germline. CDR3 protein: CSVYNRDSYEQYF. The CDR3 nucleotides read TGCAGCGTTTATAACCGGGACTCCTACGAGCAGTACTTC.

This clone was observed at least ten times. The same CDR3 can be traced to other DNA sequences in this sample. The chain joins TRBV7-2 to TRBJ1-5; D perhaps matches TRBD1 (6 bases). V lost 3 bases and J lost 7, with 10 bases in between. Germline CDR1 is SGHTA and CDR2 is FQGNSA. The CDR3 totals 13 residues. CDR3 coding DNA: TGTGCCAGCAGCTTTCTGCAGGGGCAGCCCCAGCATTTT. Translation: CASSFLQGQPQHF.

The CDR3: CASSQFTQAFF. The CDR3 DNA reads TGTGCCAGCAGCCAATTTACTCAAGCTTTCTTT. J is TRBJ1-1 and V is TRBV16; D call uncertain. The CDR3 spans 11 residues. V shed 1 base and J shed 9 bases, with 6 bases lying between them. Germline V gives CDR1 KGHSY, CDR2 FQNENV. Together with reference TRBV16 and TRBJ1-1, the CDR3 gives the full variable domain: GEEVAQTPKHLVRGEGQKAKLYCAPIKGHSYVFWYQQVLKNEFKFLISFQNENVFDETGMPKERFSAKCLPNSPCSLEIQATKLEDSAVYFCASSQFTQAFFGQGTRLTVV.

This chain uses TRBV4-1 with TRBJ2-1; 12 bases align to TRBD2. V was clipped by 4 bases and J by 6 bases; unmatched bases: 10. The CDR3 has 17 residues. CDR1 MGHRA and CDR2 YSYEKL come from the germline V gene. The chain's CDR3 is CASSPGASGRAGNEQFF. CDR3 coding DNA: TGCGCCAGCAGCCCTGGGGCTAGCGGGAGGGCGGGCAATGAGCAGTTCTTC.

The gene calls are TRBV7-2 and TRBJ1-2; TRBD1 agrees at 9 bases. The CDR3 is made up of 14 amino acids. V shed 1 base, J shed 7 bases, and the junction held 4 bases outside the gene matches. CDR1 is SGHTA, CDR2 FQGNSA, per germline. In nucleotides, the CDR3 is TGTGCCAGCAGCTTAGACAGGGGGCAAGGTGGCTACACCTTC. This codes for CASSLDRGQGGYTF.

The sample holds a few counts of this clone. Additional DNA sequences in this sample encode the identical CDR3. This rearrangement joins TRBV4-1 to TRBJ2-1; a weak D match, TRBD2 (6 bases). V shed 4 bases and J shed 7 bases, with 14 bases lying between them. Germline V CDR1 and CDR2: MGHRA, YSYEKL. This CDR3 contains 14 residues. CDR3 residues: CASSPTSGGNEQFF. DNA of the CDR3: TGCGCCAGCAGCCCAACGTCTGGGGGGAATGAGCAGTTCTTC.

The chain has TRBV7-9 and TRBJ1-1; D is uncertain. The ends were cut back, 2 bases at V and 1 base at J, with 5 bases in the middle. The CDR3 loop spans 13 amino acids. CDR1 is SEHNR and CDR2 is FQNEAQ in the germline V gene (reference sequence). CDR3 amino acids: CASSLLGNTEAFF. The DNA for the CDR3 is TGTGCCAGCAGCTTACTCGGGAACACTGAAGCTTTCTTT.

The rearrangement uses TRBV11-2 and TRBJ2-3; TRBD2 matches 8 bases. J was trimmed by 4 bases and V by 5 bases; bases with no gene match: 11. The CDR3 spans 16 residues. Germline lookup yields CDR1 SGHAT and CDR2 FQNNGV. The CDR3 DNA reads TGTGCCAGCAGCGCCGGGAGGGGCGGTAGGGCAGATACGCAGTATTTT. Translating gives CASSAGRGGRADTQYF. The whole variable domain, remainder taken from reference TRBV11-2 and TRBJ2-3, is EAGVAQSPRYKIIEKRQSVAFWCNPISGHATLYWYQQILGQGPKLLIQFQNNGVVDDSQLPKDRFSAERLKGVDSTLKIQPAKLEDSAVYLCASSAGRGGRADTQYFGPGTRLTVL.

This chain uses TRBV20-1 with TRBJ1-3; tentatively, D is TRBD1 (6 bases). Trimming removed 3 bases at V and 3 bases at J, with 12 bases between. CDR3 length equals 14 residues. The V gene's germline CDR1 is DFQATT and CDR2 SNEGSKA (reference sequence). CDR3 residues: CSASTGKLGNTIYF. The CDR3 DNA reads as TGCAGTGCTAGTACAGGGAAGCTTGGAAACACCATATATTTT.

The V and J genes are TRBV11-2 and TRBJ1-2; 7 nucleotides line up with TRBD1. The CDR3 loop spans 15 amino acids. Germline lookup yields CDR1 SGHAT and CDR2 FQNNGV. The ends lost 5 bases at V and 0 bases at J; junction bases unmatched: 6. The chain's CDR3 is CASSPYGTANYGYTF. The CDR3 DNA follows: TGTGCCAGCAGCCCTTATGGGACAGCTAACTATGGCTACACCTTC. The entire variable domain, with the rest obtained from reference TRBV11-2 and TRBJ1-2, is as follows: EAGVAQSPRYKIIEKRQSVAFWCNPISGHATLYWYQQILGQGPKLLIQFQNNGVVDDSQLPKDRFSAERLKGVDSTLKIQPAKLEDSAVYLCASSPYGTANYGYTFGSGTRLTVV.

There are a few counts of this clone. V usage is TRBV2 and J usage is TRBJ2-5; D gene ambiguous. The germline CDR1 and CDR2 sequences are SNHLY and FYNNEI. The CDR3 is made up of 13 amino acids. Trimming pared 3 bases from V and 5 bases from J, leaving 10 bases between. The CDR3 region has the DNA TGTGCCAGCAGTGACTTCCACAAGGAGACCCAGTACTTC. Amino acid sequence: CASSDFHKETQYF. The variable domain in full, with the rest retrieved from reference TRBV2 and TRBJ2-5, is EPEVTQTPSHQVTQMGQEVILRCVPISNHLYFYWYRQILGQKVEFLVSFYNNEISEKSEIFDDQFSVERPDGSNFTLKIRSTKLEDSAMYFCASSDFHKETQYFGPGTRLLVL.

The chain couples TRBV4-2 to TRBJ2-5; the D gene is possibly TRBD2 (7 bases). Germline V gene data show CDR1 as LGHNA and CDR2 as YNFKEQ. Trimming left V 0 bases short and J 5 bases short, with 10 bases between. This CDR3 spans 14 amino acids. The CDR3 region is CASSQDRGGETQYF. CDR3 in DNA: TGTGCCAGCAGCCAAGACAGGGGAGGGGAGACCCAGTACTTC.

The rearrangement links TRBV5-5 to TRBJ1-2; D is unresolved. CDR1 and CDR2 (germline): SGHKS, YYEKEE (reference sequence). The CDR3 extends over 11 amino acids. The ends were cut back, 5 bases at V and 9 bases at J, with 11 bases in the middle. The CDR3 loop reads CASSSGVSYTF. In DNA, the CDR3 is TGTGCCAGCAGTTCCGGAGTCAGCTACACCTTC.

The V and J genes are TRBV11-1 and TRBJ2-1, with 12 positions matching TRBD2. Looked up from germline, CDR1 is SGHAT and CDR2 is FQDESV (reference sequence). Unmatched junction bases numbered 9, after V lost 5 bases and J lost 10 bases. CDR3 size: 15 residues. The CDR3 region is CASSHGLAGNPEQFF. In nucleotides, the CDR3 is TGTGCCAGCAGCCACGGACTAGCGGGGAATCCGGAGCAGTTCTTC.

The rearrangement joins TRBV24-1 to TRBJ1-2, with D tentatively TRBD1 (5 bases). The CDR3 runs 13 residues. Trimming pared 5 bases from V and 3 bases from J, leaving 9 bases between. CDR1 is KGHDR and CDR2 is SFDVKD in the germline V gene. The CDR3 protein is CATSGRVDYGYTF. CDR3 bases: TGTGCCACCAGTGGCAGGGTTGACTATGGCTACACCTTC.

The chain joins TRBV7-9 to TRBJ2-1; D perhaps matches TRBD2 (5 bases). The CDR3 sequence is 14 residues long. Germline CDR1 reads SEHNR; CDR2 reads FQNEAQ (reference sequence). Trimming shortened V by 4 bases and J by 8 bases, and 15 bases separated the two germline ends. The CDR3 loop reads CASSSWGEEHEQFF. CDR3 bases: TGTGCCAGCAGCTCGTGGGGAGAGGAGCATGAGCAGTTCTTC. Together with reference TRBV7-9 and TRBJ2-1, the CDR3 gives the full variable domain: DTGVSQNPRHKITKRGQNVTFRCDPISEHNRLYWYRQTLGQGPEFLTYFQNEAQLEKSRLLSDRFSAERPKGSFSTLEIQRTEQGDSAMYLCASSSWGEEHEQFFGPGTRLTVL.

The V gene is TRBV12-2, the J gene TRBJ1-2. TRBV12-2 represents a pseudogene. This CDR3 spans 15 amino acids. The CDR3 DNA reads as TGTGCAAGTCGCCCCCCCGGCGGAACGCCTAGGGGCTACACCTTC. Its translation: CASRPPGGTPRGYTF.

This rearrangement joins TRBV27 to TRBJ2-7; D is perhaps TRBD1 (6 bases). Germline V gives CDR1 MNHEY, CDR2 SMNVEV (reference sequence). Trimming left V 1 base short and J 2 bases short, with 12 bases between. The CDR3 sequence is 15 residues long. The CDR3 DNA reads as TGTGCCAGCAGTTTATACAGTGACAGGACCTACGAGCAGTACTTC. This gives the protein CASSLYSDRTYEQYF.

The genes are TRBV9 and TRBJ1-3; D gene ambiguous. Per the germline V gene, CDR1 is SGDLS and CDR2 is YYNGEE. Trimming took off 0 bases at V and 4 bases at J, with 11 bases between the two ends. The CDR3 length is 15 residues. The CDR3 is CASSVVAGPGNTIYF. The CDR3 region has the DNA TGTGCCAGCAGCGTAGTCGCTGGGCCCGGAAACACCATATATTTT. Full variable domain (remainder filled in from reference TRBV9 and TRBJ1-3): DSGVTQTPKHLITATGQRVTLRCSPRSGDLSVYWYQQSLDQGLQFLIQYYNGEERAKGNILERFSAQQFPDLHSELNLSSLELGDSALYFCASSVVAGPGNTIYFGEGSWLTVV.

The genes are TRBV29-1 and TRBJ1-2; 12 bases match TRBD1. V dropped 3 bases and J dropped 6; count of bases not matched to a gene: 11. Per the germline V gene, CDR1 is SQVTM and CDR2 is ANQGSEA. The CDR3 is 16 amino acids. The CDR3, as DNA: TGCAGCGTTGACGGGGGACAGGGGGCACTCCACGATGGCTACACCTTC. Translation gives CSVDGGQGALHDGYTF.

This clone was seen many times. The V call is TRBV6-1, the J call TRBJ2-7; 11 nucleotides align to TRBD2. J gave up 2 bases and V 2 bases, and 8 bases lay outside the gene matches. The germline gives CDR1 MNHNS, CDR2 SASEGT. This CDR3 comprises 17 residues. Here the CDR3 reads CASSERLAGWSTYEQYF. CDR3 nucleotide sequence: TGTGCCAGCAGTGAAAGACTAGCGGGATGGTCGACCTACGAGCAGTACTTC.

The rearrangement links TRBV15 to TRBJ1-1; 7 bases align to TRBD1. V was clipped by 3 bases and J by 7 bases; unmatched bases: 8. The CDR3 totals 14 residues. Looked up from germline, CDR1 is LNHNV and CDR2 is YYDKDF (reference sequence). In DNA form, the CDR3 reads TGTGCCACCAGCAGCAGCCGAAGGGACAGTGAAGCTTTCTTT. Protein sequence: CATSSSRRDSEAFF. Full variable domain (missing parts from reference TRBV15 and TRBJ1-1): DAMVIQNPRYQVTQFGKPVTLSCSQTLNHNVMYWYQQKSSQAPKLLFHYYDKDFNNEADTPDNFQSRRPNTSFCFLDIRSPGLGDTAMYLCATSSSRRDSEAFFGQGTRLTVV.